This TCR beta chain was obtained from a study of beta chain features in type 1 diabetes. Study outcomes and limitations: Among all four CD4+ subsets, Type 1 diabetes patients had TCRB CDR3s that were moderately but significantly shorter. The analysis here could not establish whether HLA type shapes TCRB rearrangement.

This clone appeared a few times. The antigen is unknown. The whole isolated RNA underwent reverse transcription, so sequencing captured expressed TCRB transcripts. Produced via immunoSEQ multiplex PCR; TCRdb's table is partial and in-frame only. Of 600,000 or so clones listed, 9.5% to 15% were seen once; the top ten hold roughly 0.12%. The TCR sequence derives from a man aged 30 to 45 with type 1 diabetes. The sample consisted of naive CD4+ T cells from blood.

CDR3 sequence: CASSQLIEQGFAYEQYF. The DNA of the CDR3 is TGCGCCAGCAGCCAACTCATTGAACAGGGGTTTGCCTACGAGCAGTACTTC. V and J are TRBV4-3 and TRBJ2-7, with 7 bases that match TRBD1. The germline V gene has CDR1 LGHNA and CDR2 YSLEER. The CDR3 runs 17 residues. V dropped 2 bases and J dropped 2; count of bases not matched to a gene: 12.